Below are 4 T cell receptor beta chains sequenced from a single sample in a study of control samples from healthy donors and cancer patients. The repertoire was sequenced with immunoSEQ multiplex PCR; TCRdb's copy has only in-frame clones and lacks some. The table lists about 41,000 clones, about 95% of them singletons, with 24% in the top ten. Specimen: blood. Receptor source: a man aged 55 to 70 in good health.

The chain has TRBV14 and TRBJ1-2; D unresolved. CDR3 length equals 13 residues. The V and J ends lost 2 bases and 2 bases respectively, with 6 bases between them. The germline gives CDR1 SGHDN, CDR2 FVKESK. CDR3 protein: CASSQNRNYGYTF. CDR3 DNA: TGTGCCAGCAGCCAAAACCGAAACTATGGCTACACCTTC.

The chain employs TRBV6-6 and TRBJ1-4; 10 positions agree with TRBD1. The CDR3 has 13 amino acids. The J segment lost 8 bases and the V segment lost 4 bases, leaving 1 base of the junction unmatched. Germline CDR1 reads MNHNY; CDR2 reads SVGAGI (reference sequence). CDR3 sequence reads: CASSLDRGEKLFF. In DNA, the CDR3 is TGTGCCAGCAGTTTGGACAGGGGGGAAAAACTGTTTTTT.

CDR3 sequence: CASSLIRSETQYF. The CDR3 DNA is TGTGCCAGCAGCTTAATCCGATCCGAGACCCAGTACTTC. This sequence joins TRBV7-3 and TRBJ2-5, with D uncertain. V lost 1 base to trimming and J lost 5 bases, with 8 bases between them. The length of the CDR3 is 13 residues. The germline V gene encodes CDR1 SGHTA and CDR2 FQGTGA.

The CDR3 sequence is CASSSRSTGPNEKLFF. In nucleotides, the CDR3 is TGTGCCAGCAGCTCCCGATCTACGGGACCTAATGAAAAACTGTTTTTT. This chain uses TRBV5-4 with TRBJ1-4; TRBD1 is a possible D gene (5 bases). Germline CDR1 SGHNT, CDR2 YYREEE (reference sequence). Trimming left V 3 bases short and J 3 bases short, with 15 bases between. There are 16 residues in the CDR3. The variable domain in full, completed from reference TRBV5-4 and TRBJ1-4, reads ETGVTQSPTHLIKTRGQQVTLRCSSQSGHNTVSWYQQALGQGPQFIFQYYREEENGRGNFPPRFSGLQFPNYSSELNVNALELDDSALYLCASSSRSTGPNEKLFFGSGTQLSVL.